Below are 10 T cell receptor beta chains sequenced from a single sample in a study of spatial heterogeneity in lung cancer. TCRdb reanalysed the 5' RACE reads using MiXCR and keeps one entry per CDR3 protein. Of 1,000 to 1,500 distinct CDR3 sequences in the sample, less than 30% are singletons; the top ten hold roughly 22%. Specified time point: blood at routine non-recurrence follow-up after resection. The specimen comprised PBMCs, sampled at follow-up. Every receptor here comes from a male donor with early-stage non-small cell lung cancer.

This clonotype rates as large (0.1 to 1%). The chain links TRBV27 to TRBJ1-1; D is unclear. The length of the CDR3 is 12 residues. V dropped 8 bases and J dropped 10 bases, with 17 bases sitting between them. Germline V gene data show CDR1 as MNHEY and CDR2 as SMNVEV (reference sequence). The CDR3 bases are TGTGCCAGCCGAGTCCGTGGGCGCCCAGCTTTCTTT. This codes for CASRVRGRPAFF.

This clonotype counts as medium-sized. J is TRBJ2-5 and V is TRBV5-1; 12 bases are a match to TRBD2. V lost 7 bases, J lost 4 bases, and 8 bases stayed unmatched. Germline CDR1 is SGHRS and CDR2 is YFSETQ. The CDR3 extends over 15 amino acids. The CDR3 protein is CASFEKLAGGETQYF. Written as DNA, the CDR3 is TGCGCCAGCTTCGAGAAACTAGCGGGAGGAGAGACCCAGTACTTC. The full variable domain, rest sourced from reference TRBV5-1 and TRBJ2-5, is KAGVTQTPRYLIKTRGQQVTLSCSPISGHRSVSWYQQTPGQGLQFLFEYFSETQRNKGNFPGRFSGRQFSNSRSEMNVSTLELGDSALYLCASFEKLAGGETQYFGPGTRLLVL.

V usage is TRBV19 and J usage is TRBJ2-1; 9 positions match TRBD1. CDR3 length: 14 residues. With V trimmed by 7 bases and J by 5 bases, 6 bases remained unmatched. CDR1 LNHDA and CDR2 SQIVND come from the germline V gene (reference sequence). The CDR3 here is CASTRTGDNNEQFF. Written as DNA, the CDR3 is TGTGCCAGTACCAGGACAGGGGATAACAATGAGCAGTTCTTC.

The chain employs TRBV7-8 and TRBJ1-2; D is possibly TRBD1 (6 bases). This CDR3 is built from 17 residues. Trimming cost V 0 bases and J 0 bases, with 14 bases left between them. Germline CDR1 SGHVS, CDR2 FQNEAQ. CDR3: CASSLAEGGTTNYGYTF. Written as DNA, the CDR3 is TGTGCCAGCAGCTTAGCAGAGGGGGGGACTACTAACTATGGCTACACCTTC.

By sample share, this clonotype is medium-sized. This chain joins TRBV15 and TRBJ2-2, with 9 bases that match TRBD1. The germline V gene encodes CDR1 LNHNV and CDR2 YYDKDF (reference sequence). Trimming took 6 bases from V and 2 from J; bases not matched to a gene: 7. The CDR3 loop spans 16 amino acids. The CDR3 DNA follows: TGTGCCACCAGGAATCCGGGACAGGGAAACACCGGGGAGCTGTTTTTT. Translating gives CATRNPGQGNTGELFF.

This clonotype is medium-sized. This chain connects TRBV24-1 to TRBJ2-2; 7 positions agree with TRBD2. Germline values: CDR1 KGHDR, CDR2 SFDVKD. V lost 4 bases, J lost 2 bases, and 3 bases stayed unmatched. CDR3 length equals 15 residues. The CDR3 here is CATSDTSVNTGELFF. The DNA of the CDR3 is TGTGCCACCAGTGACACTAGCGTCAACACCGGGGAGCTGTTTTTT.

This clonotype is medium-sized by share. The chain carries TRBV27 and TRBJ1-2; TRBD1 matches at 7 bases. V lost 4 bases and J lost 7; bases outside the gene matches: 12. Germline V gene sequence: CDR1 MNHEY, CDR2 SMNVEV (reference sequence). This CDR3 comprises 15 residues. The CDR3 loop reads CASSSSTGWSFGYTF. The CDR3 nucleotides are TGTGCCAGCAGTTCCTCGACAGGGTGGTCTTTTGGCTACACCTTC.

J is TRBJ2-1 and V is TRBV7-8, with D possibly TRBD2 on 5 matching bases. CDR1 is SGHVS and CDR2 is FQNEAQ in the germline V gene. The CDR3 sequence is 16 residues long. V lost 4 bases, J lost 3 bases, and 16 bases lay in between. Here the CDR3 DNA reads TGTGCCAGCAGCTACCTAGCAGGCGTAGGCTACAATGAGCAGTTCTTC. Translation: CASSYLAGVGYNEQFF.

V gene TRBV5-6 combines with J gene TRBJ2-1, with D maybe TRBD2 (5 bases). The CDR3 has 16 residues. Trimming took 0 bases from V and 0 from J, leaving 10 bases between them. Germline loops: CDR1 SGHDT, CDR2 YYEEEE. CDR3 DNA sequence: TGTGCCAGCAGCTTGGGCGGGTCTATCTCCTACAATGAGCAGTTCTTC. Protein sequence: CASSLGGSISYNEQFF. The variable domain in full, completed from reference TRBV5-6 and TRBJ2-1, reads DAGVTQSPTHLIKTRGQQVTLRCSPKSGHDTVSWYQQALGQGPQFIFQYYEEEERQRGNFPDRFSGHQFPNYSSELNVNALLLGDSALYLCASSLGGSISYNEQFFGPGTRLTVL.

The chain joins TRBV5-4 to TRBJ2-5; TRBD2 agrees at 7 bases. The CDR3 spans 15 residues. CDR1 and CDR2 from the germline V gene are SGHNT and YYREEE (reference sequence). With 2 bases clipped from V and 3 bases from J, the junction kept 7 bases outside the gene matches. In DNA form, the CDR3 reads TGTGCCAGCAGCTTTCCCACCGGGACTAAAGAGACCCAGTACTTC. This sequence encodes CASSFPTGTKETQYF.